This paragraph reports one TCR beta chain. This specimen comes from a study of T cell responses to AZD1222 COVID-19 vaccine. Study at large: Pooling covered second doses at about 4 or about 12 weeks.

Germline CDR1 reads MGHRA; CDR2 reads YSYEKL. V gave up 1 base and J gave up 5 bases, with 12 bases separating them. The CDR3 loop spans 15 amino acids. Repertoires were generated with immunoSEQ multiplex PCR, while TCRdb's copy carries only in-frame clones and drops some. In the table there are roughly 100,000 clones, around 87% of which are singletons. The sample in question was peripheral blood, obtained on day 0 of AZD1222 vaccination. The TCR was taken from an adult in good health. V is TRBV4-1 and J is TRBJ1-5, with D possibly being TRBD1 (6 bases). The CDR3 DNA is TGCGCCAGCAGCCAAGTGGGGGCAGAGCATCAGCCCCAGCATTTT. This translates into CASSQVGAEHQPQHF.